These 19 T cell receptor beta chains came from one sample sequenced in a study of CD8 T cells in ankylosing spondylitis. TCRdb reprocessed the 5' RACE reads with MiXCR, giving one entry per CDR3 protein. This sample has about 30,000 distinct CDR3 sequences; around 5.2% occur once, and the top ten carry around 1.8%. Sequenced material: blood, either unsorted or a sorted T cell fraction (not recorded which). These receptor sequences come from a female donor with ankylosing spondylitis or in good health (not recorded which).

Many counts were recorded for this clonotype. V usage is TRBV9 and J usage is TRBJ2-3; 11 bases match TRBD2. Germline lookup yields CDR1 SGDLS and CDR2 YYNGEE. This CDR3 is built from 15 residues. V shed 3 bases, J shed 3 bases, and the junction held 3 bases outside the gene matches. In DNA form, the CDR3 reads TGTGCCAGCAGCGCGACTAGCGGGGTTACAGATACGCAGTATTTT. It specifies CASSATSGVTDTQYF. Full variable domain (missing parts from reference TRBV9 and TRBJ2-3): DSGVTQTPKHLITATGQRVTLRCSPRSGDLSVYWYQQSLDQGLQFLIQYYNGEERAKGNILERFSAQQFPDLHSELNLSSLELGDSALYFCASSATSGVTDTQYFGPGTRLTVL.

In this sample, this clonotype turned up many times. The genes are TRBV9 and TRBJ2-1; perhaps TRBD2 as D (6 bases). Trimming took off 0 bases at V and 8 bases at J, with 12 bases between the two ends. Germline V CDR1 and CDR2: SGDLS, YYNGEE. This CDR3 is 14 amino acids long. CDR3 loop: CASSVDETSHEQFF. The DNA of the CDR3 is TGTGCCAGCAGCGTAGATGAAACTAGCCATGAGCAGTTCTTC. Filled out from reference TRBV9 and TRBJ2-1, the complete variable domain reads DSGVTQTPKHLITATGQRVTLRCSPRSGDLSVYWYQQSLDQGLQFLIQYYNGEERAKGNILERFSAQQFPDLHSELNLSSLELGDSALYFCASSVDETSHEQFFGPGTRLTVL.

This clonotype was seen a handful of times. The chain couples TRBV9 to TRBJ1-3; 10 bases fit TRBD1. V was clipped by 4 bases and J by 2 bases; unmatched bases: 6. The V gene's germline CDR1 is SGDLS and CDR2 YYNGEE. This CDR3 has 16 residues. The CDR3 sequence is CASSLRTGGTGNTIYF. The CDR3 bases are TGTGCCAGCAGCTTACGGACAGGGGGAACTGGAAACACCATATATTTT. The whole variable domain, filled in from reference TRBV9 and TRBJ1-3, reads DSGVTQTPKHLITATGQRVTLRCSPRSGDLSVYWYQQSLDQGLQFLIQYYNGEERAKGNILERFSAQQFPDLHSELNLSSLELGDSALYFCASSLRTGGTGNTIYFGEGSWLTVV.

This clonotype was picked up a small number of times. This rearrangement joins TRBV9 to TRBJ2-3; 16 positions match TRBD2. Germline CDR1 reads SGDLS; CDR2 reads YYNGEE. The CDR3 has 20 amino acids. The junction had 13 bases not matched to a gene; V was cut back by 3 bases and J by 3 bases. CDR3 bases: TGTGCCAGCAGCGCCGAGATGGGACTAGCGGGGGGGGTCTCGACAGATACGCAGTATTTT. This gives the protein CASSAEMGLAGGVSTDTQYF.

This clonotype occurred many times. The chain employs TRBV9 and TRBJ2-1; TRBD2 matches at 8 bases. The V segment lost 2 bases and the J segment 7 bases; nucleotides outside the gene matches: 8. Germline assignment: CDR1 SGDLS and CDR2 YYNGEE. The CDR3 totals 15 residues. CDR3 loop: CASSVGGGHQNEQFF. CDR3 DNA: TGTGCCAGCAGCGTCGGGGGGGGGCATCAAAATGAGCAGTTCTTC.

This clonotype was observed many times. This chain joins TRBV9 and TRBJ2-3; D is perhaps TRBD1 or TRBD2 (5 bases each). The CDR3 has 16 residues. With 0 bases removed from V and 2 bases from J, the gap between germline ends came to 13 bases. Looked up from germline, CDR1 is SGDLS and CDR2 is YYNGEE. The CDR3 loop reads CASSVALGAPTDTQYF. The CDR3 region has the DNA TGTGCCAGCAGCGTAGCTCTCGGGGCCCCCACAGATACGCAGTATTTT.

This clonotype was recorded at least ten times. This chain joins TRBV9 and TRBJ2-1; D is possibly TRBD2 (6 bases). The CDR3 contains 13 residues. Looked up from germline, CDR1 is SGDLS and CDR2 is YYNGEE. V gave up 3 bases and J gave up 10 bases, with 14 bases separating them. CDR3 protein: CASSAQVEGEQFF. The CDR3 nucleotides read TGTGCCAGCAGCGCGCAGGTGGAGGGGGAGCAGTTCTTC.

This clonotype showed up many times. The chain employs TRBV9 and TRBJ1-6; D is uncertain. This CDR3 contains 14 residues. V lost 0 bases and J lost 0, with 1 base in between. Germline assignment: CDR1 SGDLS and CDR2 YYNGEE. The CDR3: CASSVGSYNSPLHF. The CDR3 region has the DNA TGTGCCAGCAGCGTAGGCTCCTATAATTCACCCCTCCACTTT.

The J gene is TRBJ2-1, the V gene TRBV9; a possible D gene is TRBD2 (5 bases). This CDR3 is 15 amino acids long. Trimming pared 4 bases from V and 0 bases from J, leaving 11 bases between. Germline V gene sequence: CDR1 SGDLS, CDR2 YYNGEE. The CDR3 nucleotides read TGTGCCAGCAGCCCCCGACTAAGCTCCTACAATGAGCAGTTCTTC. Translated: CASSPRLSSYNEQFF.

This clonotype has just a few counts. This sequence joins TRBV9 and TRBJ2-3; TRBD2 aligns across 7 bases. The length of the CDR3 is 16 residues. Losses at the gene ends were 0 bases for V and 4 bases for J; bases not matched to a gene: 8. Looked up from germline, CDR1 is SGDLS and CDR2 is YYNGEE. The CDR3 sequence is CASSVGIAGDPDTQYF. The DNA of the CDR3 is TGTGCCAGCAGCGTAGGGATTGCGGGGGACCCAGATACGCAGTATTTT.

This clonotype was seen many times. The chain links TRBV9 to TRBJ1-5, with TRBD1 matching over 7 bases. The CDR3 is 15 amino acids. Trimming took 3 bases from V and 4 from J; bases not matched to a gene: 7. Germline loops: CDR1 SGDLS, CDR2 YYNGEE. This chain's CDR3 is CASSAQGGQNQPQHF. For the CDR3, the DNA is TGTGCCAGCAGCGCCCAGGGGGGACAAAATCAGCCCCAGCATTTT.

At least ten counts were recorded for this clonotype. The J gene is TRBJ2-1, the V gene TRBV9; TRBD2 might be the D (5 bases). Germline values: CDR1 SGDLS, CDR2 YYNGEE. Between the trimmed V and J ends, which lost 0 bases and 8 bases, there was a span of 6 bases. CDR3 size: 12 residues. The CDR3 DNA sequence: TGTGCCAGCAGCGTAGGGGGAGATGAGCAGTTCTTC. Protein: CASSVGGDEQFF. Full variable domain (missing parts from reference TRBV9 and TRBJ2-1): DSGVTQTPKHLITATGQRVTLRCSPRSGDLSVYWYQQSLDQGLQFLIQYYNGEERAKGNILERFSAQQFPDLHSELNLSSLELGDSALYFCASSVGGDEQFFGPGTRLTVL.

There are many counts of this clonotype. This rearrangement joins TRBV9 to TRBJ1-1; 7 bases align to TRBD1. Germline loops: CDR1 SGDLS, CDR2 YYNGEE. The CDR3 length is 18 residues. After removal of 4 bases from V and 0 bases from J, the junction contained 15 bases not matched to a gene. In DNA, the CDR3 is TGTGCCAGCAGCCCCCACTTCCCGGGACAGCGATTGAACACTGAAGCTTTCTTT. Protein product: CASSPHFPGQRLNTEAFF.

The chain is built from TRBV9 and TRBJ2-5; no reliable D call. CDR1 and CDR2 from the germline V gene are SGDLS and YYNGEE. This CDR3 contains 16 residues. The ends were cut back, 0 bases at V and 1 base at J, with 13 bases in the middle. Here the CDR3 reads CASSVGFQDGQETQYF. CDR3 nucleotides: TGTGCCAGCAGCGTAGGGTTTCAGGACGGCCAAGAGACCCAGTACTTC.

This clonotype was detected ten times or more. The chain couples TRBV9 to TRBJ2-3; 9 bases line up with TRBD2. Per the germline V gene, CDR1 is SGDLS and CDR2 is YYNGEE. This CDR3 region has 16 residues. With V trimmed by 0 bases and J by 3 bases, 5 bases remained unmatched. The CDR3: CASSVGASGITDTQYF. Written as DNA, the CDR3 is TGTGCCAGCAGCGTAGGGGCTAGCGGGATAACAGATACGCAGTATTTT.

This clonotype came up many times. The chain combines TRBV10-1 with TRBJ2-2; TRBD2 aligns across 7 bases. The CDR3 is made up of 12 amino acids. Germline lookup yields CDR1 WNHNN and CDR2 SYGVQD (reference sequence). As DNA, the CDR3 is TGCCCCGGGGGGAGCAATGGCGGGGAGCTGTTTTTT. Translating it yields CPGGSNGGELFF.

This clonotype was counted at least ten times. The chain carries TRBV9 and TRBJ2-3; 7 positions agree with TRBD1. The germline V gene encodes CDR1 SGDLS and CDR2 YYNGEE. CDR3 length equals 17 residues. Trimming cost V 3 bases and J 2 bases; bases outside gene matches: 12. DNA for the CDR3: TGTGCCAGCAGCGGAGGTATCTGGACAGGTACCACAGATACGCAGTATTTT. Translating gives CASSGGIWTGTTDTQYF.

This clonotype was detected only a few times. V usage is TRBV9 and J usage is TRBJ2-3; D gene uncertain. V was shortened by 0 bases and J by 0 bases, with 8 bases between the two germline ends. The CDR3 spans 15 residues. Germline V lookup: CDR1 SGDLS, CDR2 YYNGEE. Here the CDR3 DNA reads TGTGCCAGCAGCGTAGTGGGTCAGAGCACAGATACGCAGTATTTT. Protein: CASSVVGQSTDTQYF.

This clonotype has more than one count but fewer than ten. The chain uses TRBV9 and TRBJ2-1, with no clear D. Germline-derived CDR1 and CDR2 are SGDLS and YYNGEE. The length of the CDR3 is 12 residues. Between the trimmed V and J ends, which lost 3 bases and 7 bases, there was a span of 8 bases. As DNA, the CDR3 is TGTGCCAGCAGCGAGGCCCCTAATGAGCAGTTCTTC. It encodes CASSEAPNEQFF. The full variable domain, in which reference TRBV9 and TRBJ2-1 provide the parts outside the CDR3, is DSGVTQTPKHLITATGQRVTLRCSPRSGDLSVYWYQQSLDQGLQFLIQYYNGEERAKGNILERFSAQQFPDLHSELNLSSLELGDSALYFCASSEAPNEQFFGPGTRLTVL.